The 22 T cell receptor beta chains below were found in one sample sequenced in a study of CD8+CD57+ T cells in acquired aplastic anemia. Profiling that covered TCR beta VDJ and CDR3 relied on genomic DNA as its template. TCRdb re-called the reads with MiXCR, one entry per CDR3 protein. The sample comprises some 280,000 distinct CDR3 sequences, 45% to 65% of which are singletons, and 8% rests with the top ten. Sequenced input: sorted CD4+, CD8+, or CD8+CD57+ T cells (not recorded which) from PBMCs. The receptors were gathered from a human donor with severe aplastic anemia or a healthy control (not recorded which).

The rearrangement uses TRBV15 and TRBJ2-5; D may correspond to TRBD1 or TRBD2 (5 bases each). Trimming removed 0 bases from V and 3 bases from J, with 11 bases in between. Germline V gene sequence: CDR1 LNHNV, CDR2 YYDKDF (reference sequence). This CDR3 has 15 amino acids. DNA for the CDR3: TGTGCCACCAGCAGAGAGCCAGGGAGAGAAGAGACCCAGTACTTC. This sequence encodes CATSREPGREETQYF.

The CDR3 is CASSSLGTGVRKDTEAFF. In DNA, the CDR3 is TGTGCCAGCAGCTCCTTGGGGACAGGGGTTCGTAAGGACACTGAAGCTTTCTTT. The gene calls are TRBV7-9 and TRBJ1-1, with 10 bases lining up with TRBD1. V lost 4 bases and J lost 3; bases outside the gene matches: 14. The CDR3 runs to 18 residues. In germline, CDR1 is SEHNR, CDR2 FQNEAQ (reference sequence).

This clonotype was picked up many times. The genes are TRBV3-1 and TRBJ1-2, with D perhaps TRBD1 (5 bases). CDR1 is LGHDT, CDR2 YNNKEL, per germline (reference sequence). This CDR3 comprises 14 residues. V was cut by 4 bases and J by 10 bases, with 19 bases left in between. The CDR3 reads CASSLRMTDIVYTF. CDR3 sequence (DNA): TGTGCCAGCAGCCTTCGGATGACGGACATCGTCTACACCTTC.

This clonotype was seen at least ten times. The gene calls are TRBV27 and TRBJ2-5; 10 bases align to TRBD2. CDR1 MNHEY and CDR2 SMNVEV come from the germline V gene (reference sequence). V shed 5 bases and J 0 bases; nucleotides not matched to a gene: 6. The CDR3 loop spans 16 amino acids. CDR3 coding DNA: TGTGCCAGCAGTCCTAAGACTAGCGGGTACCAAGAGACCCAGTACTTC. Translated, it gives CASSPKTSGYQETQYF.

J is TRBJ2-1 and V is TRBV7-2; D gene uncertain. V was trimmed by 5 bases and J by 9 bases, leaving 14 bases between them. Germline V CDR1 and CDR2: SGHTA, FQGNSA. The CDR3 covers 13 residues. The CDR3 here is CASSIQVTTEQFF. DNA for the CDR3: TGTGCCAGCAGCATCCAGGTAACAACTGAGCAGTTCTTC.

CDR3 bases: TGTGCCAGCTCTCCCCGGGTAGCGGAAACCGGGCGGGAGCAGTACTTC. Translating it yields CASSPRVAETGREQYF. The chain has TRBV7-8 and TRBJ2-7, with a tentative D call TRBD2 (6 bases). Trimming took 8 bases from V and 7 from J, leaving 27 bases between them. The CDR3 has 16 amino acids. From germline, CDR1 is SGHVS and CDR2 FQNEAQ.

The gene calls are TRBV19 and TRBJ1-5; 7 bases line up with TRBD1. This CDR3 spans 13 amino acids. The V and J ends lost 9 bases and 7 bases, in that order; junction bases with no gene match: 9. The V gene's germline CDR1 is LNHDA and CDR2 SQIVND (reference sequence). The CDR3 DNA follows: TGTGCCAGCGGCAGAGACAGGGTACAGCCCCAGCATTTT. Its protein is CASGRDRVQPQHF.

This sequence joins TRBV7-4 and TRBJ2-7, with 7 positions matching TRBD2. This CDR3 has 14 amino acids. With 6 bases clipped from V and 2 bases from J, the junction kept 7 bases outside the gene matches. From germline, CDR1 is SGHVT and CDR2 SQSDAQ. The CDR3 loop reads CASSPAGRAYEQYF. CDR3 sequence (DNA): TGTGCCAGCAGTCCAGCGGGACGGGCCTACGAGCAGTACTTC.

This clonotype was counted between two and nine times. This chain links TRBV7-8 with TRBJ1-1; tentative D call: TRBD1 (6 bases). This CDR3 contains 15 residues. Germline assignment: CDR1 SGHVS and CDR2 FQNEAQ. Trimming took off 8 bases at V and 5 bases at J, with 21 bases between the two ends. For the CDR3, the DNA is TGTGCCAGCGAGCTCATAGGCAGGGGAGGAACTGAAGCTTTCTTT. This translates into CASELIGRGGTEAFF.

In DNA form, the CDR3 reads TGTGCCAGCAGCTCCGGACAGGGGACGGCTCCTATAATTCACCCCCTCCACTTT. This codes for CASSSGQGTAPIIHPLHF. The chain recombines TRBV7-3 with TRBJ1-6; 9 positions match TRBD1. Per the germline V gene, CDR1 is SGHTA and CDR2 is FQGTGA. CDR3 size: 18 residues. Trimming cost V 4 bases and J 13 bases; bases outside gene matches: 20.

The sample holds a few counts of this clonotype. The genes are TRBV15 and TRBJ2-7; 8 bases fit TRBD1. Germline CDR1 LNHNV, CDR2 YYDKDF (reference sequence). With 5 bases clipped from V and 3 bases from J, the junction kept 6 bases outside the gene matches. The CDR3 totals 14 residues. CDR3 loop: CATSWDRNLYEQYF. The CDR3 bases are TGTGCCACCAGCTGGGACAGGAATCTCTACGAGCAGTACTTC.

The CDR3 here is CASSQDAAGELFF. In DNA form, the CDR3 reads TGTGCCAGCAGCCAAGACGCGGCTGGGGAGCTGTTTTTT. This chain connects TRBV14 to TRBJ2-2; D not certain. The V and J ends lost 0 bases and 8 bases respectively, with 7 bases between them. The V gene's germline CDR1 is SGHDN and CDR2 FVKESK. The CDR3 is 13 amino acids.

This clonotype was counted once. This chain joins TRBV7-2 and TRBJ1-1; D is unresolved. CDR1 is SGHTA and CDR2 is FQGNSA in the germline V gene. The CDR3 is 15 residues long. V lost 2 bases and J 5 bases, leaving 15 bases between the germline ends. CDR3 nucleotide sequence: TGTGCCAGCAGCTTAAGGTTGGCGGGGAATACTGAAGCTTTCTTT. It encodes CASSLRLAGNTEAFF.

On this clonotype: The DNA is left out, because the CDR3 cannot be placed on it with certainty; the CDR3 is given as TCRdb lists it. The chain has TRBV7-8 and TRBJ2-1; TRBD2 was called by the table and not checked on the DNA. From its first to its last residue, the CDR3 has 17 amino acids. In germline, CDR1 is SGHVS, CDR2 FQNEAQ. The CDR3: CASSIYLCSGGVDEQFF.

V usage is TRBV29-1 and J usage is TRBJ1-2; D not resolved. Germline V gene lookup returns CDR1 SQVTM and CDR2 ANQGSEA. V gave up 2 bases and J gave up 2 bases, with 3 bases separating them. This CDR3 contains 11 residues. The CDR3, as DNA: TGCAGCGTTGAACAGAACTATGGCTACACCTTC. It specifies CSVEQNYGYTF.

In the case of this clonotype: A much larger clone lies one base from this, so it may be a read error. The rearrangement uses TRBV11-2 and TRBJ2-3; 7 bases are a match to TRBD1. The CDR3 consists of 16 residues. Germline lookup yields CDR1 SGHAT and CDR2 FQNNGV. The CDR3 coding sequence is TGTGCCAGCAGCCCTAAGGGGGCAGCTAGCACAGATACGCGGTATTTT. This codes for CASSPKGAASTDTRYF.

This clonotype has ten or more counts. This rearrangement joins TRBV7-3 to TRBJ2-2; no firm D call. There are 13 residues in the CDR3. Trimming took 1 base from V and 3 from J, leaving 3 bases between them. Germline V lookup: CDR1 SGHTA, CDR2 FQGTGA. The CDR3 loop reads CASSLKHTGELFF. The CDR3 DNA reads TGTGCCAGCAGCTTAAAGCACACCGGGGAGCTGTTTTTT.

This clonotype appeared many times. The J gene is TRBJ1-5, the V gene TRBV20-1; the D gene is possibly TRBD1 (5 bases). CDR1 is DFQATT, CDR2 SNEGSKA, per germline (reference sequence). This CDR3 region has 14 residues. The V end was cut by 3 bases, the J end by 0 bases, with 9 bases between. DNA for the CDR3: TGCAGTGCTAGGTCGAGGGGTAGCAATCAGCCCCAGCATTTT. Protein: CSARSRGSNQPQHF.

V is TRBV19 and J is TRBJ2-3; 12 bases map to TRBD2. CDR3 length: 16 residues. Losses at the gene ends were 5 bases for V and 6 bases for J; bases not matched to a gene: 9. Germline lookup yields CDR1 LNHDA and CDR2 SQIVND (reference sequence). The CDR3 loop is CASSVTSGSLDDTQYF. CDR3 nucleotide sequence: TGTGCCAGTAGTGTGACTAGCGGGAGCTTGGACGATACGCAGTATTTT.

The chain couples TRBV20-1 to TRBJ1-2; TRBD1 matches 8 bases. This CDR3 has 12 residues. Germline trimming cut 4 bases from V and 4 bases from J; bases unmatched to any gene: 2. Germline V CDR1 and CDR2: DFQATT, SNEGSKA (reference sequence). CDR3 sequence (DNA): TGCAGTGCTAATCAGGGGGCCTATGGCTACACCTTC. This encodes CSANQGAYGYTF.

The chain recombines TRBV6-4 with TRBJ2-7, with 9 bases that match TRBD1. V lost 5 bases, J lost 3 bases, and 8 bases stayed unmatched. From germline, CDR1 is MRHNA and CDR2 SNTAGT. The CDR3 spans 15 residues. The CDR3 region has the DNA TGTGCCAGCAGTCCCTCCGGGACAGGGAACTACGAGCAGTACTTC. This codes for CASSPSGTGNYEQYF.

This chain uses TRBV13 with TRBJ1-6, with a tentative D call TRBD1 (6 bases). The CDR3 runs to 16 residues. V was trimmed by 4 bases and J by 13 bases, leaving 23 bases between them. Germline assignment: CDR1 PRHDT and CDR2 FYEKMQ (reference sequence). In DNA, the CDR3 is TGTGCCAGCAGCTATTCCCCGGGACACTGCAATCAGCCCCTCCACTTT. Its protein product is CASSYSPGHCNQPLHF.